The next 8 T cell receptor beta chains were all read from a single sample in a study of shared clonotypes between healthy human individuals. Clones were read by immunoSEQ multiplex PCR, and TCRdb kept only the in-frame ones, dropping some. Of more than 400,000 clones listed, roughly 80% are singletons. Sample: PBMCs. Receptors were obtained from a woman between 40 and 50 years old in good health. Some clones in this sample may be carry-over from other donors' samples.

The CDR3 bases are TGTGCCAGCAGCTTGTTCGGGGGTGAAAAACTGTTTTTT. Translation: CASSLFGGEKLFF. This chain joins TRBV5-6 and TRBJ1-4; perhaps TRBD1 as D (5 bases). CDR3 length equals 13 residues. V was trimmed by 1 base and J by 7 bases, leaving 8 bases between them. Looked up from germline, CDR1 is SGHDT and CDR2 is YYEEEE.

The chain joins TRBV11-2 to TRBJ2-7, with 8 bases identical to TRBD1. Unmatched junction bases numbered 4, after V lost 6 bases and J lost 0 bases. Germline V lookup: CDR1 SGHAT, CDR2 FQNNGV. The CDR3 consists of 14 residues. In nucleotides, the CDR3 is TGTGCCAGCAGGGACAGGGCCAGCTCCTACGAGCAGTACTTC. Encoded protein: CASRDRASSYEQYF.

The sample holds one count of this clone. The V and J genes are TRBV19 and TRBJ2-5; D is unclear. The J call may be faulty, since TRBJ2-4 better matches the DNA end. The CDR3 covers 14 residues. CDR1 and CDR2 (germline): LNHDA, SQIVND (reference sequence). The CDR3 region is CASSMSRYDGIQYF. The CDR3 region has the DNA TGTGCCAGTAGTATGAGCCGATACGATGGCATTCAGTACTTC.

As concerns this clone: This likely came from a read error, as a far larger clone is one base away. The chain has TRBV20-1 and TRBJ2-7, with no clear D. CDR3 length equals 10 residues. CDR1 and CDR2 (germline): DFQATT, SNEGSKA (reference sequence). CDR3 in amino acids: CSALGYEQHF. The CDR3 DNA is TGCAGTGCCTTAGGGTACGAGCAGCACTTC.

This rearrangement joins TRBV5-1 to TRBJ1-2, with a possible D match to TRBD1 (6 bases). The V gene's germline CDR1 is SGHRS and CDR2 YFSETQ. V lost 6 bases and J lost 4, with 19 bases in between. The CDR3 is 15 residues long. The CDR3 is CASTSSGGEGYGYTF. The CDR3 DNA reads TGCGCCAGCACCTCCTCGGGGGGCGAGGGCTATGGCTACACCTTC.

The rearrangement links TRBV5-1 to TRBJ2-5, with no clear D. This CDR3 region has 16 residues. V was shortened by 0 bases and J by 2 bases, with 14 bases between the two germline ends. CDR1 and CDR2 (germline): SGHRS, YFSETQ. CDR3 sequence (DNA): TGCGCCAGCAGCTTGGAGGCCCTCGCCCCTCAAGAGACCCAGTACTTC. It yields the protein CASSLEALAPQETQYF.

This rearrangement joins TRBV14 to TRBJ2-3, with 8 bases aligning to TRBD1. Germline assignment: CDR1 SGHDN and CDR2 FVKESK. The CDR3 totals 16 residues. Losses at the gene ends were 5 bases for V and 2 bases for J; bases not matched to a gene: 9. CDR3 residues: CASSSITGGNTDTQYF. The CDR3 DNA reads TGTGCCAGCAGCTCGATCACAGGGGGAAACACAGATACGCAGTATTTT. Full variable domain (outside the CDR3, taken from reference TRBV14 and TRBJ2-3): EAGVTQFPSHSVIEKGQTVTLRCDPISGHDNLYWYRRVMGKEIKFLLHFVKESKQDESGMPNNRFLAERTGGTYSTLKVQPAELEDSGVYFCASSSITGGNTDTQYFGPGTRLTVL.

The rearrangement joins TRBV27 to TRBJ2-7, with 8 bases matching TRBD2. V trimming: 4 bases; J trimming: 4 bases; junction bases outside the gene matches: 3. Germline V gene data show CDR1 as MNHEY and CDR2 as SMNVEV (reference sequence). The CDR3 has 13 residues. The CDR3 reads CASSYGLAYEQYF. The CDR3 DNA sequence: TGTGCCAGCAGTTACGGACTAGCTTACGAGCAGTACTTC.